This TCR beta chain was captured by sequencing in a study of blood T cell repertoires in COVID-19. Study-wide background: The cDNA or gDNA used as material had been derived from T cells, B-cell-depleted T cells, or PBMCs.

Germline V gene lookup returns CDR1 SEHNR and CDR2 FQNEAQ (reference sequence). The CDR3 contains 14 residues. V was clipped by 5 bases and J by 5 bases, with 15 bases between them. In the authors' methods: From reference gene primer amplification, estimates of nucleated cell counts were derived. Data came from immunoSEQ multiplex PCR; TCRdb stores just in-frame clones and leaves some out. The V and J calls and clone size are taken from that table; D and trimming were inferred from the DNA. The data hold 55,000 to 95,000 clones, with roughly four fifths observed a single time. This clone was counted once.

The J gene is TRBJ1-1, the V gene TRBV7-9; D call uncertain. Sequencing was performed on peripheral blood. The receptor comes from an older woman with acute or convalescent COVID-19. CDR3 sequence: CASSRNFDKTEAFF. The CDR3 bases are TGTGCCAGCAGCCGAAACTTCGACAAGACTGAAGCTTTCTTT.